The clone carrying this T cell receptor beta chain was counted between two and nine times. The antigen is undetermined. TCRdb reprocessed the reads with MiXCR, giving one entry per CDR3 protein. The sample lists fewer than 200,000 distinct CDR3 sequences, about a fifth occurring once. The data are from a study of T cell repertoires in cytomegalovirus infection. Germline V gene lookup returns CDR1 MGHDK and CDR2 SYGVNS. V was trimmed by 5 bases and J by 2 bases, leaving 16 bases between them. There are 16 residues in the CDR3. Notes on the study in general: The ex vivo response showed dominance by HLA-C-restricted CMV-specific TCR beta clonotypes.

The clonotype comes from a human donor in good health (CMV status not recorded). Some clones in this sample may be carry-over from other donors' samples. This specimen was CD8+ T cells from cultured PBMCs, taken from culture after CMV antigen stimulation. V usage is TRBV25-1 and J usage is TRBJ2-1, with TRBD1 as a possible D gene (6 bases). The CDR3 coding sequence is TGTGCCAGCAGTAGTTTTCAGGGGAGTGCCTACAATGAGCAGTTCTTC. Translating gives CASSSFQGSAYNEQFF. Together with reference TRBV25-1 and TRBJ2-1, the CDR3 gives the full variable domain: EADIYQTPRYLVIGTGKKITLECSQTMGHDKMYWYQQDPGMELHLIHYSYGVNSTEKGDLSSESTVSRIRTEHFPLTLESARPSHTSQYLCASSSFQGSAYNEQFFGPGTRLTVL.